The 12 T cell receptor beta chains presented below share a single source sample, sequenced in a study of blood T cell repertoires in COVID-19. Data came from immunoSEQ multiplex PCR; TCRdb stores just in-frame clones and leaves some out. This table holds about 130,000 clones, over 80% found once. The sequenced sample was peripheral blood. The receptor source for this set is a man aged 35 to 55 with active or convalescent COVID-19.

The V call is TRBV6-5, the J call TRBJ1-5; D is uncertain. V was pared by 2 bases and J by 4 bases, with 12 bases between. CDR1 and CDR2 from the germline V gene are MNHEY and SVGAGI. This CDR3 region has 15 residues. The CDR3 protein is CASSYNRQENQPQHF. The CDR3 DNA reads as TGTGCCAGCAGTTACAACCGTCAGGAAAATCAGCCCCAGCATTTT.

There are a few counts of this clone. The gene calls are TRBV19 and TRBJ1-2; TRBD1 aligns across 8 bases. Germline V CDR1 and CDR2: LNHDA, SQIVND (reference sequence). This CDR3 has 16 residues. The trim removed 7 bases at V and 2 bases at J, leaving 12 bases unmatched. CDR3 region: CASTPSRDRPNYGYTF. The DNA of the CDR3 is TGTGCCAGTACTCCTTCCCGGGACAGGCCAAACTATGGCTACACCTTC.

The rearrangement joins TRBV5-1 to TRBJ2-3, with a possible D match to TRBD2 (6 bases). Trimming removed 6 bases from V and 7 bases from J, with 24 bases in between. Looked up from germline, CDR1 is SGHRS and CDR2 is YFSETQ. The CDR3 runs to 16 residues. DNA for the CDR3: TGCGCCAGCACACTCTCACGGGACTTCCTTGTAAATACGCAGTATTTT. Translation gives CASTLSRDFLVNTQYF.

The V gene is TRBV10-3, the J gene TRBJ1-2; 7 nucleotides line up with TRBD1. CDR1 and CDR2 (germline): ENHRY, SYGVKD. V gave up 3 bases and J gave up 2 bases; unmatched junction bases: 9. This CDR3 is built from 16 residues. The CDR3 reads CAISDVTGQGNYGYTF. The CDR3 DNA sequence: TGTGCCATCAGTGACGTGACAGGGCAGGGAAACTATGGCTACACCTTC.

The chain employs TRBV6-5 and TRBJ2-3; D is perhaps TRBD1 (6 bases). The CDR3 is 13 amino acids. The germline V and J ends were trimmed by 5 bases and 1 base, with 7 bases remaining between them. Germline V gene data show CDR1 as MNHEY and CDR2 as SVGAGI. The CDR3: CASSHRGTDTQYF. CDR3 DNA sequence: TGTGCCAGCAGTCACAGGGGCACAGATACGCAGTATTTT.

This chain uses TRBV24-1 with TRBJ2-1, with D hard to call. The germline V and J ends were trimmed by 4 bases and 4 bases, with 13 bases remaining between them. This CDR3 has 15 amino acids. The germline V gene encodes CDR1 KGHDR and CDR2 SFDVKD. Here the CDR3 reads CATSDPLHGYNEQFF. As DNA, the CDR3 is TGTGCCACCAGTGACCCATTGCACGGGTACAATGAGCAGTTCTTC.

The chain couples TRBV11-3 to TRBJ2-3, with 10 bases matching TRBD1. V shed 3 bases and J 4 bases; nucleotides not matched to a gene: 4. The CDR3 contains 15 residues. CDR1 is SGHNT, CDR2 YENEEA, per germline. As DNA, the CDR3 is TGTGCCAGCAGCTTTGGGACAGGGGAGTCAGATACGCAGTATTTT. This sequence encodes CASSFGTGESDTQYF.

The chain employs TRBV11-3 and TRBJ2-6; D may be TRBD1 (5 bases). This CDR3 is built from 15 residues. Looked up from germline, CDR1 is SGHNT and CDR2 is YENEEA. Trimming left V 4 bases short and J 4 bases short, with 11 bases between. The CDR3 bases are TGTGCCAGCAGCTCTGGGGCGCAAGGGGCCAACGTCCTGACTTTC. Its translation: CASSSGAQGANVLTF.

The V gene is TRBV9, the J gene TRBJ2-3, with D possibly being TRBD1 (5 bases). Between the trimmed V and J ends, which lost 3 bases and 4 bases, there was a span of 12 bases. The CDR3 covers 14 residues. Germline lookup yields CDR1 SGDLS and CDR2 YYNGEE. This CDR3 reads CASSEGQGSDTQYF. The CDR3 coding sequence is TGTGCCAGCAGCGAGGGGCAGGGCTCAGATACGCAGTATTTT. Looking up the rest from reference TRBV9 and TRBJ2-3 gives the full variable domain: DSGVTQTPKHLITATGQRVTLRCSPRSGDLSVYWYQQSLDQGLQFLIQYYNGEERAKGNILERFSAQQFPDLHSELNLSSLELGDSALYFCASSEGQGSDTQYFGPGTRLTVL.

The chain links TRBV6-5 to TRBJ1-5; D is possibly TRBD1 (5 bases). The CDR3 totals 13 residues. V was pared by 3 bases and J by 5 bases, with 8 bases between. Germline V CDR1 and CDR2: MNHEY, SVGAGI. The chain's CDR3 is CASSYLGDQPQHF. Here the CDR3 DNA reads TGTGCCAGCAGTTATTTAGGGGATCAGCCCCAGCATTTT.

V usage is TRBV2 and J usage is TRBJ1-3; no clear D gene. The V gene lost 11 bases and the J gene lost 1 base, with 12 bases spanning the gap. Per germline, CDR1 SNHLY and CDR2 FYNNEI. The CDR3 covers 13 residues. The CDR3 is CAGIGGSGNTIYF. The CDR3 nucleotides read TGTGCCGGAATTGGAGGATCTGGAAACACCATATATTTT.

The V gene is TRBV6-5, the J gene TRBJ2-3; D perhaps matches TRBD2 (5 bases). V was clipped by 4 bases and J by 0 bases, with 8 bases between them. Per the germline V gene, CDR1 is MNHEY and CDR2 is SVGAGI. The CDR3 is 14 amino acids. The CDR3 region is CASSLAKSTDTQYF. Written as DNA, the CDR3 is TGTGCCAGCAGTTTAGCGAAGAGCACAGATACGCAGTATTTT.